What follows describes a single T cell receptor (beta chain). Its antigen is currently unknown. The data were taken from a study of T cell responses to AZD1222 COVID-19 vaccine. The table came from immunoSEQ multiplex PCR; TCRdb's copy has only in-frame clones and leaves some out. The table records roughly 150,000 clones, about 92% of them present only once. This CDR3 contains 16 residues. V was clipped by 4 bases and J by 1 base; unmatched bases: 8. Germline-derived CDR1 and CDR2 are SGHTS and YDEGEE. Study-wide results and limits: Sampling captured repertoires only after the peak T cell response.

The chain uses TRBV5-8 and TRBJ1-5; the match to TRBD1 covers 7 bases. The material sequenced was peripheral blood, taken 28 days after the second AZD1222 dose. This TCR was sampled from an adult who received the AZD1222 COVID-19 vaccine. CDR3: CASSPRGGQSNQPQHF. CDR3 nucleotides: TGTGCCAGCAGCCCCCGGGGGGGACAGAGCAATCAGCCCCAGCATTTT.